These T cell receptor beta chains were read from a single sample in a study of cytomegalovirus exposure and HLA in healthy donors. The method was immunoSEQ multiplex PCR; TCRdb's version includes in-frame clones alone and lacks a portion of them. The table shows approximately 120,000 clones, with under 85% occurring only once. Material for sequencing was PBMCs. The receptors here all came from a woman between 50 and 59 years old in good health and CMV-seropositive. Each CDR3 is given with its conserved first and last residue. A D gene is named only where the DNA matches it firmly. Clone size is shown for a subset of rows, as once, few, many or a class of expanded clone.

CDR3aa | CDR3nt | abundance | j_gene | v_gene | d_gene
CSAGDRSGGGYTF | TGCAGCGCAGGGGACAGGTCCGGGGGTGGCTACACCTTC | few | TRBJ1-2 | TRBV29-1 | TRBD1
CSVLGSERNYGYTF | TGCAGCGTCCTAGGCTCAGAACGTAACTATGGCTACACCTTC | . | TRBJ1-2 | TRBV29-1 | .
CASRIPGQGPYEQYF | TGTGCCAGCAGAATCCCGGGACAGGGGCCCTACGAGCAGTACTTC | . | TRBJ2-7 | TRBV2 | TRBD1
CASSLNRDRANYGYTF | TGTGCCAGCAGTCTGAATCGGGACAGGGCTAACTATGGCTACACCTTC | . | TRBJ1-2 | TRBV11-2 | TRBD1
CATRVGTGGKLEQFF | TGTGCCACCAGAGTCGGGACAGGGGGGAAGTTGGAGCAGTTCTTC | few | TRBJ2-1 | TRBV15 | TRBD1
CASSTRDREETQYF | TGCGCCAGCAGCACCCGGGACAGGGAAGAGACCCAGTACTTC | once | TRBJ2-5 | TRBV5-1 | TRBD1
CASSELGDSPLHF | TGTGCCAGCAGTGAATTAGGAGATTCACCCCTCCACTTT | . | TRBJ1-6 | TRBV6-1 | .
CASSFFVGGANEQFF | TGTGCCAGCAGCTTCTTTGTGGGGGGGGCCAATGAGCAGTTCTTC | few | TRBJ2-1 | TRBV7-2 | .
CASSLNQGFETQYF | TGTGCCAGCAGCTTGAACCAGGGGTTTGAGACCCAGTACTTC | . | TRBJ2-5 | TRBV5-5 | .
CASSPVGGSHQPQHF | TGTGCCAGCAGTCCCGTGGGAGGGTCCCATCAGCCCCAGCATTTT | . | TRBJ1-5 | TRBV25-1 | .
CASSIAAGRYTGELFF | TGTGCCAGTAGTATAGCGGCGGGGCGATACACCGGGGAGCTGTTTTTT | . | TRBJ2-2 | TRBV19 | .
CSAPDNYEQYF | TGCAGTGCTCCTGACAACTACGAGCAGTACTTC | . | TRBJ2-7 | TRBV20-1 | .
CASSQPTGQLTTDTQYF | TGCGCCAGCAGCCAGCCAACGGGACAGCTCACCACAGATACGCAGTATTTT | once | TRBJ2-3 | TRBV4-1 | TRBD1
CATGQSYGYTF | TGTGCCACGGGACAGTCCTATGGCTACACCTTC | . | TRBJ1-2 | TRBV27 | TRBD1
CASSRATGELFF | TGTGCCAGTAGTAGGGCCACCGGGGAGCTGTTTTTT | once | TRBJ2-2 | TRBV19 | .
CASSGTGTGGYEQYF | TGTGCCAGCAGCGGAACCGGGACAGGGGGCTACGAGCAGTACTTC | . | TRBJ2-7 | TRBV28 | TRBD1
CASSPGVGQGGSYEQYF | TGCGCCAGCAGCCCTGGAGTCGGTCAGGGTGGCTCCTACGAGCAGTACTTC | . | TRBJ2-7 | TRBV10-1 | .
CASSYGRGDEQYF | TGTGCCAGCAGTTACGGCAGGGGAGACGAGCAGTACTTC | . | TRBJ2-7 | TRBV6-5 | .
CASSGETGTPYEQYF | TGTGCCAGCAGTGGCGAGACTGGGACACCCTACGAGCAGTACTTC | . | TRBJ2-7 | TRBV2 | .
CASSTIRTGRLYEQYF | TGTGCCAGCAGCACCATTAGAACAGGGAGACTCTACGAGCAGTACTTC | . | TRBJ2-7 | TRBV7-9 | .
CASSPTPQPQHF | TGTGCCAGCAGCCCCACACCCCAGCCCCAGCATTTT | once | TRBJ1-5 | TRBV2 | .
CSSSSGQGPYEQYF | TGTTCCAGCAGCTCGGGACAGGGTCCCTACGAGCAGTACTTC | . | TRBJ2-7 | TRBV7-9 | TRBD1
CASTSGQYYGYTF | TGTGCCAGCACCTCTGGACAGTACTATGGCTACACCTTC | . | TRBJ1-2 | TRBV28 | .
CASSSLRTGSVSPDTQYF | TGTGCCAGCAGCTCGCTCCGGACAGGGTCTGTCTCGCCAGATACGCAGTATTTT | . | TRBJ2-3 | TRBV7-2 | TRBD1
CASSLAGQGWEKLFF | TGTGCCAGCAGCTTAGCCGGACAGGGATGGGAAAAACTGTTTTTT | . | TRBJ1-4 | TRBV7-9 | TRBD1
CASSSWTRSYNEQFF | TGCGCCAGCAGCTCCTGGACTAGATCCTACAATGAGCAGTTCTTC | few | TRBJ2-1 | TRBV5-1 | TRBD2
CASSWTGAYNEQFF | TGCGCCAGCAGTTGGACAGGGGCCTACAATGAGCAGTTCTTC | . | TRBJ2-1 | TRBV5-1 | TRBD1
CATQGLPSNYGYTF | TGTGCCACGCAGGGCCTACCCTCAAACTATGGCTACACCTTC | . | TRBJ1-2 | TRBV10-3 | .
CASSYSSTFRGSGYTF | TGTGCCAGCAGTTACTCGTCCACATTTAGGGGCAGTGGCTACACCTTC | . | TRBJ1-2 | TRBV6-5 | .
CSSSLNWALRF | TGTTCCAGCAGCTTAAATTGGGCGCTGCGCTTC | . | TRBJ1-2 | TRBV7-9 | .
CASSRKSGVQETQYF | TGCGCCAGCAGCCGAAAGTCCGGGGTCCAAGAGACCCAGTACTTC | once | TRBJ2-5 | TRBV5-1 | .
CASSPKDTDATGYTF | TGTGCCAGCAGCCCCAAAGACACAGATGCGACTGGCTACACCTTC | . | TRBJ1-2 | TRBV7-9 | .
CASSQQGSEQFF | TGTGCCAGCAGTCAACAGGGTAGTGAGCAGTTCTTC | . | TRBJ2-1 | TRBV5-6 | .
CASTQGGGRGYTF | TGTGCCAGCACTCAGGGAGGGGGTCGGGGCTACACCTTC | . | TRBJ1-2 | TRBV27 | .
CASSKWGRTNQPQHF | TGTGCCAGCAGCAAATGGGGCAGGACAAACCAGCCCCAGCATTTT | few | TRBJ1-5 | TRBV21-1 | .
CASSNAEGALRTGYTF | TGTGCCAGCTCCAACGCAGAGGGGGCCCTTCGAACCGGCTACACCTTC | . | TRBJ1-2 | TRBV18 | TRBD1
CASSLVQVNEKLFF | TGCGCCAGCAGCTTGGTTCAGGTTAATGAAAAACTGTTTTTT | . | TRBJ1-4 | TRBV5-1 | .
CASSELGRLAGNTGELFF | TGTGCCAGCAGTGAACTAGGTCGACTAGCGGGGAACACCGGGGAGCTGTTTTTT | . | TRBJ2-2 | TRBV6-1 | TRBD2
CASSRRLGRKEKLFF | TGTGCCAGCAGCCGTCGACTGGGGCGCAAGGAAAAACTGTTTTTT | . | TRBJ1-4 | TRBV21-1 | .
CASSQPPRGTGTDTQYF | TGCGCCAGCAGCCAACCCCCTAGGGGAACAGGGACAGATACGCAGTATTTT | once | TRBJ2-3 | TRBV4-1 | .
CSARTLRQGYTIYF | TGCAGCGCACGGACACTCAGACAGGGCTACACCATATATTTT | . | TRBJ1-3 | TRBV29-1 | TRBD1
CASSEFASGGPAYNEQFF | TGTGCCAGCAGTGAGTTCGCTAGCGGGGGGCCTGCCTACAATGAGCAGTTCTTC | once | TRBJ2-1 | TRBV6-1 | TRBD2
CASSPLLAGPDTQYF | TGTGCCAGCAGTCCCCTCCTAGCGGGACCAGATACGCAGTATTTT | . | TRBJ2-3 | TRBV28 | TRBD2
CASSVHPGQTTDTQYF | TGTGCCAGCAGCGTACATCCGGGACAGACCACAGATACGCAGTATTTT | . | TRBJ2-3 | TRBV9 | TRBD1
CASSPGQGNTEAFF | TGCGCCAGCAGCCCGGGACAGGGGAACACTGAAGCTTTCTTT | few | TRBJ1-1 | TRBV5-1 | TRBD1
CASSLLFRDQETQYF | TGTGCCAGCAGCTTGCTGTTCAGGGACCAAGAGACCCAGTACTTC | few | TRBJ2-5 | TRBV7-6 | .
CASSNGGTEAFF | TGTGCCAGCAGTAACGGGGGGACTGAAGCTTTCTTT | once | TRBJ1-1 | TRBV2 | .
CATSRDRDQETQYF | TGTGCCACCAGCAGGGACAGAGACCAAGAGACCCAGTACTTC | . | TRBJ2-5 | TRBV15 | .
CASSVAGGPRNEQFF | TGTGCCAGCAGCGTAGCGGGGGGGCCGCGCAATGAGCAGTTCTTC | . | TRBJ2-1 | TRBV9 | TRBD2
CSSSWGRQGSRNTEAFF | TGTTCCAGCAGCTGGGGGAGACAGGGGAGTAGGAACACTGAAGCTTTCTTT | . | TRBJ1-1 | TRBV7-9 | TRBD1
CASRMLTGRNQPQHF | TGTGCCAGCCGTATGCTGACAGGGCGTAATCAGCCCCAGCATTTT | . | TRBJ1-5 | TRBV2 | TRBD1